Given below is one TCR beta chain in context. The data were produced by immunoSEQ multiplex PCR, yet TCRdb's version contains in-frame clones alone and is incomplete. The profile covers fewer than 15,000 clones, with about 94% appearing a single time and less than 9% taken by the ten largest. The sample belongs to a study of technical replicates of blood from several donors. The CDR3 has 15 amino acids. Trimming removed 4 bases at V and 0 bases at J, with 11 bases between. Germline V gives CDR1 SGHDT, CDR2 YYEEEE. The TCR originated in a human donor in good health. The chain is built from TRBV5-6 and TRBJ1-3; tentative D call: TRBD1 (5 bases). The source material was PBMCs. The CDR3 is CASSATTGSGNTIYF. The CDR3 DNA reads as TGTGCCAGCAGCGCGACCACAGGCTCTGGAAACACCATATATTTT.